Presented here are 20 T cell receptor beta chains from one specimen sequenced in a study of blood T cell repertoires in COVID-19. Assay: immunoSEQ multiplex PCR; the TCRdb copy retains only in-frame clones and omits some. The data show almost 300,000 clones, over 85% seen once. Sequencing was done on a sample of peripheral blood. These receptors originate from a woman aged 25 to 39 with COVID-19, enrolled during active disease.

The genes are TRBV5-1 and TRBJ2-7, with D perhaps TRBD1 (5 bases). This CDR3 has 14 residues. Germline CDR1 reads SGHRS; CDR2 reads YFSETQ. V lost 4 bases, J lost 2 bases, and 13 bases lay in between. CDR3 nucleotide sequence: TGCGCCAGCAGCCGCACAGGAGTCCCCTACGAGCAGTACTTC. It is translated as CASSRTGVPYEQYF.

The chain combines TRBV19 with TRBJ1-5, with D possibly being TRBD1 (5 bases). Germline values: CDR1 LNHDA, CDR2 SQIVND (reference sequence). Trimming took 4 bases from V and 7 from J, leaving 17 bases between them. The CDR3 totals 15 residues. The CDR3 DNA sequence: TGTGCCAGTAGTACTCACGCGGCCGGGGGGCAGCCCCAGCATTTT. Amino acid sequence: CASSTHAAGGQPQHF.

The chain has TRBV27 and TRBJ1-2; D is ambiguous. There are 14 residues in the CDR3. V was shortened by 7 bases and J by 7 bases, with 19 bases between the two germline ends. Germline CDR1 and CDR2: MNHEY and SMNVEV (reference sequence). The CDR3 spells CASNIRGSGSGYTF. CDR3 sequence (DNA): TGTGCCAGCAACATACGAGGGTCGGGAAGTGGCTACACCTTC.

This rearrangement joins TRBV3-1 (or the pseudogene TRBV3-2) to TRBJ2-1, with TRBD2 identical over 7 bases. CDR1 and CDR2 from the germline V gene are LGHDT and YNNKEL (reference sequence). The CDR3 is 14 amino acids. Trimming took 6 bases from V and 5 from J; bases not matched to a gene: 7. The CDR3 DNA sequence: TGTGCCAGCAGTGTCCTCGCGGGGGACAATGAGCAGTTCTTC. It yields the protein CASSVLAGDNEQFF.

The CDR3 sequence: CASSQPTTGTRDQYF. The CDR3, as DNA: TGCGCCAGCAGCCAACCGACGACCGGGACTAGGGACCAGTACTTC. V gene TRBV4-1 combines with J gene TRBJ2-7, with 8 bases aligning to TRBD2. The CDR3 extends over 15 amino acids. CDR1 is MGHRA and CDR2 is YSYEKL in the germline V gene. The junction had 13 bases not matched to a gene; V was cut back by 2 bases and J by 10 bases.

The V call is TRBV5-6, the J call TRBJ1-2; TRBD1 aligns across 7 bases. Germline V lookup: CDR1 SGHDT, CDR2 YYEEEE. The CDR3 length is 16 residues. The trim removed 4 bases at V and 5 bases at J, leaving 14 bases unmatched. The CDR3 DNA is TGTGCCAGCAGCCGAGTAACAGGGGCCAGCTGGTATGGCTACACCTTC. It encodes CASSRVTGASWYGYTF.

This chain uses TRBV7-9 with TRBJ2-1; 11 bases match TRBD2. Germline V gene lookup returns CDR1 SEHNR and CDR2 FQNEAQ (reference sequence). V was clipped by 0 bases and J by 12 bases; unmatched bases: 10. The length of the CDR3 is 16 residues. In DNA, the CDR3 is TGTGCCAGCAGCTTAGCGCGTACTAGCGGGGGCCTAGGGCAGTTCTTC. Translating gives CASSLARTSGGLGQFF.

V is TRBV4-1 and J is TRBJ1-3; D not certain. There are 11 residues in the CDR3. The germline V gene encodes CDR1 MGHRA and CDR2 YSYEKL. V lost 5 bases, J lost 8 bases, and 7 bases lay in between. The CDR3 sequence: CASSYRDTIYF. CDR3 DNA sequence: TGCGCCAGCAGCTACCGAGACACCATATATTTT.

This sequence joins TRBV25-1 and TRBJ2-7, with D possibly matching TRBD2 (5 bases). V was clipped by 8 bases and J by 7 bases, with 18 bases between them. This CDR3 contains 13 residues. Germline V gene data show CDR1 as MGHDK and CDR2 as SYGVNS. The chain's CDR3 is CASWTEGFGEQYF. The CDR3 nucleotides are TGTGCCAGCTGGACTGAAGGGTTTGGGGAGCAGTACTTC.

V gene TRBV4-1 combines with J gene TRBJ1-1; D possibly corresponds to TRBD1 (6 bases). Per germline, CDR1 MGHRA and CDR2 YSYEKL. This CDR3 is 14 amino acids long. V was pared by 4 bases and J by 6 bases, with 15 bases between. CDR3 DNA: TGCGCCAGCAGCCCCAGAGGGGGAAGGGCTGAAGCTTTCTTT. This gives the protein CASSPRGGRAEAFF.

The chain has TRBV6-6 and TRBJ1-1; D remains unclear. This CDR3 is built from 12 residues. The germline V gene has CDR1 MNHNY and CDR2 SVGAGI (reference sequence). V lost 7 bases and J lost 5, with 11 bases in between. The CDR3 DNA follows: TGTGCCAGCACCAAAGGAGGGACTGAAGCTTTCTTT. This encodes CASTKGGTEAFF.

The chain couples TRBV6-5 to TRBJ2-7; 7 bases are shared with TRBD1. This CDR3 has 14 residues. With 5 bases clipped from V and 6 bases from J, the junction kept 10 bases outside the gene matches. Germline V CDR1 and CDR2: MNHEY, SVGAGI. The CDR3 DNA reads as TGTGCCAGCAGTCGAGAGGGACAGCTTACCGAGCAGTACTTC. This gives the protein CASSREGQLTEQYF.

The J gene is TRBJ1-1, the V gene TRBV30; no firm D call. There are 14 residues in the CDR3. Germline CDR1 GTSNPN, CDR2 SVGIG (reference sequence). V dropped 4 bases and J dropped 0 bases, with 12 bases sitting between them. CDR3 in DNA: TGTGCCTGGAATTTGGGCCAGGTGAACACTGAAGCTTTCTTT. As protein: CAWNLGQVNTEAFF. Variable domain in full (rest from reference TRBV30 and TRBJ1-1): SQTIHQWPATLVQPVGSPLSLECTVEGTSNPNLYWYRQAAGRGLQLLFYSVGIGQISSEVPQNLSASRPQDRQFILSSKKLLLSDSGFYLCAWNLGQVNTEAFFGQGTRLTVV.

CDR3 protein: CASSALRDSYNEQFF. DNA for the CDR3: TGTGCCAGCAGCGCTCTCAGGGACTCCTACAATGAGCAGTTCTTC. The gene calls are TRBV27 and TRBJ2-1; possible D gene TRBD1, 5 bases. The V gene lost 6 bases and the J gene lost 0 bases, with 12 bases spanning the gap. The CDR3 runs 15 residues. The V gene's germline CDR1 is MNHEY and CDR2 SMNVEV (reference sequence).

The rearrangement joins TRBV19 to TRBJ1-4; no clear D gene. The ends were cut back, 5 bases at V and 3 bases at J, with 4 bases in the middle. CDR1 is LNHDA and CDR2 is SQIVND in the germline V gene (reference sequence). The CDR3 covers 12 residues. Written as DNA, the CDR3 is TGTGCCAGTAGTGGCCCTAATGAAAAACTGTTTTTT. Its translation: CASSGPNEKLFF.

For the CDR3, the DNA is TGTGCCAGCAGCTTACCAGCGAGGAGGACCGGGGAGCTGTTTTTT. Translating gives CASSLPARRTGELFF. The chain links TRBV7-2 to TRBJ2-2; D perhaps matches TRBD2 (5 bases). Trimming removed 2 bases from V and 5 bases from J, with 12 bases in between. CDR1 and CDR2 from the germline V gene are SGHTA and FQGNSA. The CDR3 length is 15 residues.

The DNA of the CDR3 is TGTGCCAGCAGTTTACGGGGGACAGGGGGTGGGCCCCTCCACTTT. Protein sequence: CASSLRGTGGGPLHF. This chain connects TRBV28 to TRBJ1-6; TRBD1 matches at 11 bases. Germline V lookup: CDR1 MDHEN, CDR2 SYDVKM. After removal of 2 bases from V and 13 bases from J, the junction contained 7 bases not matched to a gene. The CDR3 is made up of 15 amino acids. The full variable domain, with the rest looked up from reference TRBV28 and TRBJ1-6, is DVKVTQSSRYLVKRTGEKVFLECVQDMDHENMFWYRQDPGLGLRLIYFSYDVKMKEKGDIPEGYSVSREKKERFSLILESASTNQTSMYLCASSLRGTGGGPLHFGNGTRLTVT.

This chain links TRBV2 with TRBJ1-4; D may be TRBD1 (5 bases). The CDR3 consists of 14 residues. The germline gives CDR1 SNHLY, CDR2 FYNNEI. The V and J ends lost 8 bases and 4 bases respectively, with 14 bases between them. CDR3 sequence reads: CASGEGGGNEKLFF. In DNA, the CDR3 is TGTGCCAGCGGGGAAGGCGGGGGTAATGAAAAACTGTTTTTT.

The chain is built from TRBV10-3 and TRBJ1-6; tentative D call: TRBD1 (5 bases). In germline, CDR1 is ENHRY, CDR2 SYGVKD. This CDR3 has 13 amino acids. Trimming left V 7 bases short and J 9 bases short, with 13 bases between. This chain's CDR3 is CAIKEGLGSPLHF. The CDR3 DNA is TGTGCCATCAAGGAGGGGTTAGGTTCACCCCTCCACTTT.

The CDR3 region has the DNA TGTGCCAGTAGTATGTCGCGAGGTAGCCCCTATTTCACAGATACGCAGTATTTT. Translation gives CASSMSRGSPYFTDTQYF. The chain combines TRBV19 with TRBJ2-3; no firm D call. Germline assignment: CDR1 LNHDA and CDR2 SQIVND (reference sequence). The CDR3 runs to 18 residues. The V end lost 3 bases, the J end lost 2 bases, and 21 bases lay between the germline ends. Complete variable domain (other parts from reference TRBV19 and TRBJ2-3): DGGITQSPKYLFRKEGQNVTLSCEQNLNHDAMYWYRQDPGQGLRLIYYSQIVNDFQKGDIAEGYSVSREKKESFPLTVTSAQKNPTAFYLCASSMSRGSPYFTDTQYFGPGTRLTVL.